This T cell receptor (beta chain) emerged from a study of a mutant IDH1 vaccine in newly diagnosed glioma. At the level of the study: Patients got radiotherapy, temozolomide, or both beforehand, and most got both.

CDR3 length: 15 amino acids. Trimming left V 3 bases short and J 1 base short, with 13 bases between. From germline, CDR1 is SGDLS and CDR2 YYNGEE. Specified time point: week 35, safety follow-up. A single vaccine dose contained 300 ug of mutant IDH1 20-mer peptide, and topical imiquimod was used with it. New WHO grade 3 or 4 astrocytomas that were IDH1-mutant and ATRX-lost had been found in donors. Regarding this clone: Its antigen is unidentified.

Repertoires were generated with immunoSEQ multiplex PCR, while TCRdb's copy carries only in-frame clones and drops some. Of about 54,000 clones detected, 85% to 90% appear once; the ten largest clones hold around 1.6%. The sample consisted of PBMCs, taken from a glioma patient whose treatment included an IDH1 peptide vaccine. This rearrangement joins TRBV9 to TRBJ1-1, with D maybe TRBD1 (6 bases). The clonotype comes from a man aged 40-49 years with glioma. The CDR3 DNA sequence: TGTGCCAGCAGCGCATCAGGGACACCGAACACTGAAGCTTTCTTT. It codes for CASSASGTPNTEAFF.